This note documents a single T cell receptor beta chain sequence. Its antigen has not been determined. There are no base qualities to consult, and no much larger clone falls within one base. This record comes from a study of control samples from healthy donors and cancer patients (dated by TCRdb to about 2020). CDR1 SGDLS and CDR2 YYNGEE are derived from the germline V gene. Trimming takes 0 bases from V and 2 bases from J, and the germline ends sit 19 bases apart. The CDR3 starts with the cysteine, ends with the phenylalanine, and has 18 residues. Of the read, only the CDR3 DNA is kept; its 54 bases are in frame from base 1. The library was built by means of the immunoSEQ multiplex PCR assay. TCRdb holds this immuneACCESS table with in-frame rearrangements only. Some clones are missing; in checked studies, unresolved V genes explain under half, and the rest has no known cause. Counted in this sample were about 190,000 clones; about nine tenths of them appeared once. Approximately 2% of the sample belongs to the ten largest clones.

Sequencing was done on a sample of blood. The sequence was obtained from a man between 25 and 39 years old in good health. Rearrangement joined TRBV9 to TRBJ2-3, and perhaps TRBD2 as D gene, on 7 matching bases. The CDR3 amino acid sequence is: CASSVGAGGGGVTDTQYF. The DNA sequence is as follows: TGTGCCAGCAGCGTAGGAGCAGGTGGAGGGGGGGTCACAGATACGCAGTATTTT.